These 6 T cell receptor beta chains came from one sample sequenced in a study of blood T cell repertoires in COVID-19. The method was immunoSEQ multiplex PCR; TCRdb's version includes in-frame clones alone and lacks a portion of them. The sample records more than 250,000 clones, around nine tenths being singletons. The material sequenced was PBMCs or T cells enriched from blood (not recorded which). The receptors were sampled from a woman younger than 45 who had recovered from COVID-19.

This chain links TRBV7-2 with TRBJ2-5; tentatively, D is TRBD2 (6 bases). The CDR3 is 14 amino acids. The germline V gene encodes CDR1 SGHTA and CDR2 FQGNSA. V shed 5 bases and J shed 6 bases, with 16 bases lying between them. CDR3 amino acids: CASSNRLVSKTQYF. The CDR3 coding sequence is TGTGCCAGCAGCAATAGACTAGTCTCCAAGACCCAGTACTTC.

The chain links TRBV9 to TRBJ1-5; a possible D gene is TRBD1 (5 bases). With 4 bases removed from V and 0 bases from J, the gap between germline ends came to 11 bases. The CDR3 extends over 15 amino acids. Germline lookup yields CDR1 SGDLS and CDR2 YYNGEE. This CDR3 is CASSPRGDSNQPQHF. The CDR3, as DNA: TGTGCCAGCAGCCCTCGGGGGGATAGCAATCAGCCCCAGCATTTT.

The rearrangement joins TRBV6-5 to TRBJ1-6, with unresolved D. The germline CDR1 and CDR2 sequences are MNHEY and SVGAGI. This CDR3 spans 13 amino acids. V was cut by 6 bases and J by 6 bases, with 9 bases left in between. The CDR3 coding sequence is TGTGCCAGCAGATGGGCGCTTAATTCACCCCTCCACTTT. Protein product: CASRWALNSPLHF.

CDR3 in amino acids: CASSAGLAGYNEQFF. CDR3 sequence (DNA): TGTGCCAGCAGCGCAGGACTAGCGGGTTACAATGAGCAGTTCTTC. The genes are TRBV5-6 and TRBJ2-1; 11 bases fit TRBD2. Germline CDR1 and CDR2: SGHDT and YYEEEE. The CDR3 extends over 15 amino acids. With 4 bases clipped from V and 4 bases from J, the junction kept 4 bases outside the gene matches. The complete variable domain, with remaining parts taken from reference TRBV5-6 and TRBJ2-1, reads DAGVTQSPTHLIKTRGQQVTLRCSPKSGHDTVSWYQQALGQGPQFIFQYYEEEERQRGNFPDRFSGHQFPNYSSELNVNALLLGDSALYLCASSAGLAGYNEQFFGPGTRLTVL.

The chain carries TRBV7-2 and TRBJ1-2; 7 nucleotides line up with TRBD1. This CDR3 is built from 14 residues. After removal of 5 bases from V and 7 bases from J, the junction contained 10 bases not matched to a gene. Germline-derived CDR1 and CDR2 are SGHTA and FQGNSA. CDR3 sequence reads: CASSPRQGGGGYTF. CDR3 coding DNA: TGTGCCAGCAGCCCTAGACAGGGTGGCGGTGGCTACACCTTC.

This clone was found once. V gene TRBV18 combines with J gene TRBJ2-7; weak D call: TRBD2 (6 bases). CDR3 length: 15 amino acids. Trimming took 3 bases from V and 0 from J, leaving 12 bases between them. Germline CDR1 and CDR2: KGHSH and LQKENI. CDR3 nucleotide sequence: TGTGCCAGCTCACCCGCCGTGGGGGGCTCCTACGAGCAGTACTTC. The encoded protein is CASSPAVGGSYEQYF.